The rows below give T cell receptor beta chains drawn from one sample of a study of cytomegalovirus exposure and HLA in healthy donors. The data were produced by immunoSEQ multiplex PCR, yet TCRdb's version contains in-frame clones alone and is incomplete. Counted here are tens of thousands of clones, around 80% occurring once; the ten biggest clones make up about 1.1%. The specimen was PBMCs. Receptors were obtained from a male donor in good health and CMV-seronegative. CDR3s include the opening cysteine and the closing phenylalanine or tryptophan. Each record gives: CDR3 protein, CDR3 DNA, J gene, CDR3 length, D gene, clone size, V gene. The D gene is left open where the match is weak. Clone size appears in some rows only: once, few, many, or a class for an expanded clone.

CDR3aa: CASKGTSRVSETQYF; CDR3nt: TGTGCCAGCAAGGGCACTAGCCGGGTTTCGGAGACCCAGTACTTC; j_gene: TRBJ2-5; len: 15; d_gene: NA; abundance: NA; v_gene: TRBV2
CDR3aa: CASSFWGRGSTEAFF; CDR3nt: TGTGCCAGCAGCTTTTGGGGGCGCGGGAGCACTGAAGCTTTCTTT; j_gene: TRBJ1-1; len: 15; d_gene: NA; abundance: NA; v_gene: TRBV5-6
CDR3aa: CATRPFGTGELFF; CDR3nt: TGTGCCACTAGGCCTTTTGGCACCGGGGAGCTGTTTTTT; j_gene: TRBJ2-2; len: 13; d_gene: NA; abundance: NA; v_gene: TRBV10-3
CDR3aa: CASSMPDISQETQYF; CDR3nt: TGTGCCAGTAGTATGCCGGACATAAGCCAAGAGACCCAGTACTTC; j_gene: TRBJ2-5; len: 15; d_gene: NA; abundance: NA; v_gene: TRBV19
CDR3aa: CAWSGAGGLREQFF; CDR3nt: TGTGCCTGGAGTGGGGCGGGGGGGCTTCGTGAGCAGTTCTTC; j_gene: TRBJ2-1; len: 14; d_gene: TRBD2; abundance: NA; v_gene: TRBV30
CDR3aa: CASSQDPKEGYGYTF; CDR3nt: TGCGCCAGCAGCCAAGATCCCAAGGAGGGCTATGGCTACACCTTC; j_gene: TRBJ1-2; len: 15; d_gene: NA; abundance: NA; v_gene: TRBV4-1
CDR3aa: CASSPQRGAGGDTQYF; CDR3nt: TGTGCCAGTAGTCCCCAGCGGGGGGCCGGTGGAGATACGCAGTATTTT; j_gene: TRBJ2-3; len: 16; d_gene: TRBD2; abundance: few; v_gene: TRBV19
CDR3aa: CASTPGVQGGYGYTF; CDR3nt: TGTGCCAGTACCCCGGGGGTTCAGGGCGGCTATGGCTACACCTTC; j_gene: TRBJ1-2; len: 15; d_gene: NA; abundance: NA; v_gene: TRBV19
CDR3aa: CASSALQNQPQHF; CDR3nt: TGTGCCAGCAGCGCCTTACAAAATCAGCCCCAGCATTTT; j_gene: TRBJ1-5; len: 13; d_gene: NA; abundance: NA; v_gene: TRBV7-2
CDR3aa: CASSNTVPRGTEAFF; CDR3nt: TGTGCCAGCTCGAATACTGTACCCCGGGGGACTGAAGCTTTCTTT; j_gene: TRBJ1-1; len: 15; d_gene: NA; abundance: NA; v_gene: TRBV18
CDR3aa: CASSSPELNTEAFF; CDR3nt: TGTGCCAGCAGTTCACCTGAGTTGAACACTGAAGCTTTCTTT; j_gene: TRBJ1-1; len: 14; d_gene: NA; abundance: NA; v_gene: TRBV27
CDR3aa: CASSLRLAGGRWDTQYF; CDR3nt: TGTGCCAGCAGCTTGAGACTAGCGGGGGGGCGGTGGGATACGCAGTATTTT; j_gene: TRBJ2-3; len: 17; d_gene: TRBD2; abundance: NA; v_gene: TRBV5-4
CDR3aa: CASSTTGSSYNEQFF; CDR3nt: TGTGCCAGCAGTACGACAGGGAGCTCCTACAATGAGCAGTTCTTC; j_gene: TRBJ2-1; len: 15; d_gene: TRBD1; abundance: NA; v_gene: TRBV28
CDR3aa: CASRERGALTDTQYF; CDR3nt: TGTGCCAGCAGGGAGCGGGGGGCCCTCACAGATACGCAGTATTTT; j_gene: TRBJ2-3; len: 15; d_gene: TRBD2; abundance: NA; v_gene: TRBV7-2
CDR3aa: CASSFDSSGGRVTQYF; CDR3nt: TGCGCCAGCAGCTTTGATTCAAGCGGGGGGAGGGTTACGCAGTATTTT; j_gene: TRBJ2-3; len: 16; d_gene: TRBD2; abundance: NA; v_gene: TRBV5-1
CDR3aa: CASSYRLNTEAFF; CDR3nt: TGTGCCAGCAGTTACAGGTTGAACACTGAAGCTTTCTTT; j_gene: TRBJ1-1; len: 13; d_gene: NA; abundance: NA; v_gene: TRBV27
CDR3aa: CASSPGRGNTEAFF; CDR3nt: TGTGCCAGCTCACCGGGCAGGGGTAACACTGAAGCTTTCTTT; j_gene: TRBJ1-1; len: 14; d_gene: NA; abundance: NA; v_gene: TRBV18
CDR3aa: CASSLGGTGRGWNTEAFF; CDR3nt: TGTGCCAGCAGCTTAGGAGGGACAGGTAGAGGCTGGAACACTGAAGCTTTCTTT; j_gene: TRBJ1-1; len: 18; d_gene: TRBD1; abundance: NA; v_gene: TRBV7-2
CDR3aa: CASSLNNRAHGYTF; CDR3nt: TGTGCCAGCAGCTTAAATAACAGGGCGCATGGCTACACCTTC; j_gene: TRBJ1-2; len: 14; d_gene: NA; abundance: once; v_gene: TRBV7-2
CDR3aa: CASSLGSTGEFF; CDR3nt: TGTGCCAGCAGCTTAGGTAGTACAGGGGAGTTCTTC; j_gene: TRBJ2-1; len: 12; d_gene: TRBD1; abundance: few; v_gene: TRBV7-9
CDR3aa: CASSVDQAGKYGYPF; CDR3nt: TGTGCCAGCAGCGTAGACCAGGCAGGGAAATATGGCTACCCCTTC; j_gene: TRBJ1-2; len: 15; d_gene: NA; abundance: NA; v_gene: TRBV9
CDR3aa: CASSLTTGAGNEQFF; CDR3nt: TGCGCCAGCAGCTTGACGACAGGGGCAGGGAATGAGCAGTTCTTC; j_gene: TRBJ2-1; len: 15; d_gene: TRBD1; abundance: once; v_gene: TRBV5-1
CDR3aa: CASSLEQVGELFF; CDR3nt: TGTGCCAGCAGCTTAGAGCAGGTGGGGGAGCTGTTTTTT; j_gene: TRBJ2-2; len: 13; d_gene: NA; abundance: once; v_gene: TRBV11-2
CDR3aa: CASKPGQGPGNTIYF; CDR3nt: TGTGCCAGCAAACCGGGACAGGGGCCTGGAAACACCATATATTTT; j_gene: TRBJ1-3; len: 15; d_gene: TRBD1; abundance: NA; v_gene: TRBV28
CDR3aa: CAWRDGEKTGELFF; CDR3nt: TGTGCCTGGAGAGACGGGGAAAAGACCGGGGAGCTGTTTTTT; j_gene: TRBJ2-2; len: 14; d_gene: NA; abundance: NA; v_gene: TRBV30
CDR3aa: CASSGRLTSTDTQYF; CDR3nt: TGCGCCAGCAGCGGGAGATTAACTAGCACAGATACGCAGTATTTT; j_gene: TRBJ2-3; len: 15; d_gene: NA; abundance: NA; v_gene: TRBV5-1
CDR3aa: CASSQDVTGGTGYPF; CDR3nt: TGTGCCAGCAGCCAAGATGTGACAGGGGGCACGGGCTACCCCTTC; j_gene: TRBJ1-2; len: 15; d_gene: TRBD1; abundance: few; v_gene: TRBV4-2
CDR3aa: CASSLYTSGEQFF; CDR3nt: TGCGCCAGCAGCTTATACACATCGGGTGAGCAGTTCTTC; j_gene: TRBJ2-1; len: 13; d_gene: NA; abundance: NA; v_gene: TRBV5-1
CDR3aa: CASSQDLQNRGGYPF; CDR3nt: TGCGCCAGCAGCCAAGATCTTCAAAACAGGGGTGGCTACCCCTTC; j_gene: TRBJ1-2; len: 15; d_gene: TRBD1; abundance: NA; v_gene: TRBV4-3
CDR3aa: CAWKVGTNQYF; CDR3nt: TGTGCCTGGAAGGTAGGGACTAACCAGTACTTC; j_gene: TRBJ2-5; len: 11; d_gene: TRBD2; abundance: NA; v_gene: TRBV30
CDR3aa: CASSEWREEDTQYF; CDR3nt: TGCGCCAGCAGTGAGTGGAGGGAGGAAGATACGCAGTATTTT; j_gene: TRBJ2-3; len: 14; d_gene: NA; abundance: NA; v_gene: TRBV10-1
CDR3aa: CASSQTGQGTDTQYF; CDR3nt: TGCGCCAGCAGCCAAACCGGACAGGGCACAGATACGCAGTATTTT; j_gene: TRBJ2-3; len: 15; d_gene: TRBD1; abundance: NA; v_gene: TRBV4-1
CDR3aa: CASSLFLGSGGLFF; CDR3nt: TGTGCCAGCAGCCTGTTTTTAGGTAGCGGGGGGCTGTTTTTT; j_gene: TRBJ2-2; len: 14; d_gene: TRBD2; abundance: NA; v_gene: TRBV5-4
CDR3aa: CASSFGTGGNQPQHF; CDR3nt: TGTGCCAGCAGTTTCGGGACAGGAGGAAATCAGCCCCAGCATTTT; j_gene: TRBJ1-5; len: 15; d_gene: TRBD1; abundance: NA; v_gene: TRBV27
CDR3aa: CASSLQNEKLFF; CDR3nt: TGTGCCAGCAGTTTACAAAATGAAAAACTGTTTTTT; j_gene: TRBJ1-4; len: 12; d_gene: NA; abundance: NA; v_gene: TRBV28
CDR3aa: CASALGRGETQYF; CDR3nt: TGTGCTAGTGCCCTCGGGAGGGGGGAGACCCAGTACTTC; j_gene: TRBJ2-5; len: 13; d_gene: TRBD2; abundance: NA; v_gene: TRBV12-5
CDR3aa: CGSGSVNTEAFF; CDR3nt: TGCGGATCAGGGTCGGTTAACACTGAAGCTTTCTTT; j_gene: TRBJ1-1; len: 12; d_gene: NA; abundance: NA; v_gene: TRBV29-1
CDR3aa: CASRIRGLEAGELFF; CDR3nt: TGTGCCAGCAGAATCAGGGGGCTTGAAGCCGGGGAGCTGTTTTTT; j_gene: TRBJ2-2; len: 15; d_gene: TRBD1; abundance: few; v_gene: TRBV6-6
CDR3aa: CASSVGDRSPLHF; CDR3nt: TGTGCCAGCAGCGTAGGGGACAGATCACCCCTCCACTTT; j_gene: TRBJ1-6; len: 13; d_gene: TRBD1; abundance: NA; v_gene: TRBV9
CDR3aa: CASSFLAGTGDNYEQYF; CDR3nt: TGTGCCAGCAGTTTTCTAGCCGGGACAGGGGACAACTACGAGCAGTACTTC; j_gene: TRBJ2-7; len: 17; d_gene: TRBD1; abundance: NA; v_gene: TRBV28
CDR3aa: CASSQVKGAEAFF; CDR3nt: TGCGCCAGCAGCCAAGTGAAGGGGGCTGAAGCTTTCTTT; j_gene: TRBJ1-1; len: 13; d_gene: NA; abundance: NA; v_gene: TRBV4-3
CDR3aa: CASSPSPGYGYTF; CDR3nt: TGTGCCAGCAGCCCTTCGCCGGGATATGGCTACACCTTC; j_gene: TRBJ1-2; len: 13; d_gene: NA; abundance: NA; v_gene: TRBV11-2
CDR3aa: CASSVVGSSYEQYF; CDR3nt: TGTGCCAGCAGTGTCGTTGGGAGCTCCTACGAGCAGTACTTC; j_gene: TRBJ2-7; len: 14; d_gene: NA; abundance: NA; v_gene: TRBV28
CDR3aa: CASSFSTGVGETQYF; CDR3nt: TGTGCCAGCAGCTTCTCGACAGGTGTGGGGGAGACCCAGTACTTC; j_gene: TRBJ2-5; len: 15; d_gene: NA; abundance: few; v_gene: TRBV7-2
CDR3aa: CASSPGHNMNTEAFF; CDR3nt: TGTGCCAGCAGCCCGGGACACAACATGAACACTGAAGCTTTCTTT; j_gene: TRBJ1-1; len: 15; d_gene: NA; abundance: NA; v_gene: TRBV7-9
CDR3aa: CASSLGTGSGWIF; CDR3nt: TGTGCCAGCAGCTTAGGGACAGGGTCGGGATGGATCTTC; j_gene: TRBJ2-1; len: 13; d_gene: TRBD1; abundance: NA; v_gene: TRBV7-2
CDR3aa: CASSEDRGSGNTIYF; CDR3nt: TGTGCCAGCAGTGAAGACAGGGGGAGTGGAAACACCATATATTTT; j_gene: TRBJ1-3; len: 15; d_gene: TRBD1; abundance: NA; v_gene: TRBV2
CDR3aa: CASCSGGIGELFF; CDR3nt: TGTGCCAGTTGCTCAGGGGGAATCGGGGAGCTGTTTTTT; j_gene: TRBJ2-2; len: 13; d_gene: TRBD1; abundance: few; v_gene: TRBV19
CDR3aa: CAWSYGTGSSGELFF; CDR3nt: TGTGCCTGGAGTTACGGGACAGGGAGTTCGGGGGAGCTGTTTTTT; j_gene: TRBJ2-2; len: 15; d_gene: TRBD1; abundance: NA; v_gene: TRBV30
CDR3aa: CASSQDTGGELFF; CDR3nt: TGCGCCAGCAGCCAAGATACGGGGGGGGAGCTGTTTTTT; j_gene: TRBJ2-2; len: 13; d_gene: NA; abundance: few; v_gene: TRBV4-3
CDR3aa: CASSLYSEETQYF; CDR3nt: TGTGCCAGCAGCTTGTATAGCGAAGAGACCCAGTACTTC; j_gene: TRBJ2-5; len: 13; d_gene: NA; abundance: few; v_gene: TRBV5-4
CDR3aa: CASTLDRGAYGYTF; CDR3nt: TGTGCCAGCACTTTAGACAGGGGAGCCTATGGCTACACCTTC; j_gene: TRBJ1-2; len: 14; d_gene: TRBD1; abundance: NA; v_gene: TRBV6-1
CDR3aa: CASSQEPPLTMNTEAFF; CDR3nt: TGTGCCAGCAGCCAAGAGCCCCCCCTGACTATGAACACTGAAGCTTTCTTT; j_gene: TRBJ1-1; len: 17; d_gene: NA; abundance: NA; v_gene: TRBV4-2
CDR3aa: CSVVITGADEQYF; CDR3nt: TGCAGCGTTGTGATTACAGGCGCTGACGAGCAGTACTTC; j_gene: TRBJ2-7; len: 13; d_gene: NA; abundance: NA; v_gene: TRBV29-1
CDR3aa: CASSLDAGGNTEAFF; CDR3nt: TGCGCCAGCAGCTTGGATGCGGGGGGGAACACTGAAGCTTTCTTT; j_gene: TRBJ1-1; len: 15; d_gene: NA; abundance: NA; v_gene: TRBV5-1